Each of the 19 T cell receptor beta chains below was sequenced from the same sample in a study of blood T cell repertoires in COVID-19 (dated by TCRdb to the early 2020s). Library method: the immunoSEQ multiplex PCR assay. This immuneACCESS table, as held by TCRdb, lists in-frame sequences with V and J called but not all clones. Of the missing ones, under half trace to an unresolved V gene in checked studies; the others have no known cause. In all, the sample holds some 98,000 clones, and roughly 82% of those were seen once. Approximately 11% of the sample is held by the ten biggest clonotypes. Input material: peripheral blood. All receptors come from a man aged 65-85 years with active or convalescent COVID-19.

The genes are TRBV6-2 or TRBV6-3 and TRBJ2-3, with 10 bases identical to TRBD2. V lost 2 bases to trimming and J lost 1 base; unmatched junction nucleotides: 6. This CDR3 comprises 17 residues. The germline V gene encodes CDR1 MNHEY and CDR2 SVGEGT. CDR3 sequence reads: CASSYKRGGGGTDTQYF. Here the CDR3 DNA reads TGTGCCAGCAGTTACAAGCGGGGGGGCGGAGGCACAGATACGCAGTATTTT.

The genes are TRBV2 and TRBJ2-1; 7 bases align to TRBD2. J lost 3 bases, V lost 6 bases, and 8 bases had no gene match. This CDR3 has 15 amino acids. From germline, CDR1 is SNHLY and CDR2 FYNNEI. DNA for the CDR3: TGTGCCAGCAGGAGCCCGACTAGCAGCTACAATGAGCAGTTCTTC. Translation gives CASRSPTSSYNEQFF.

V gene TRBV5-4 combines with J gene TRBJ2-7, with D possibly TRBD1 on 6 matching bases. CDR1 and CDR2 from the germline V gene are SGHNT and YYREEE (reference sequence). V dropped 4 bases and J dropped 2 bases, with 10 bases sitting between them. The CDR3 loop spans 13 amino acids. In nucleotides, the CDR3 is TGTGCCAGCAGCCTACAGGGTCCCTACGAGCAGTACTTC. Amino acid sequence: CASSLQGPYEQYF.

A few counts support this clone. The rearrangement uses TRBV6-2 or TRBV6-3 and TRBJ1-1, with D hard to call. Trimming stripped 4 bases from V and 4 bases from J, with 10 bases between. The CDR3 sequence is 13 residues long. Germline V CDR1 and CDR2: MNHEY, SVGEGT. CDR3 residues: CASSFSGPTEAFF. The CDR3 nucleotides are TGTGCCAGCAGTTTTTCAGGTCCCACTGAAGCTTTCTTT.

J is TRBJ1-2 and V is TRBV2, with TRBD1 matching 7 bases. The CDR3 covers 12 residues. Germline CDR1 SNHLY, CDR2 FYNNEI. With V trimmed by 9 bases and J by 1 base, 2 bases remained unmatched. The CDR3 coding sequence is TGTGCCAGACAGGGGAATAACTATGGCTACACCTTC. This codes for CARQGNNYGYTF.

This clone was seen a single time. V gene TRBV25-1 combines with J gene TRBJ2-1, with D perhaps matching TRBD2 (7 bases). Germline values: CDR1 MGHDK, CDR2 SYGVNS. Trimming shortened V by 7 bases and J by 8 bases, and 15 bases separated the two germline ends. The CDR3 loop spans 13 amino acids. As DNA, the CDR3 is TGTGCCAGCACCATAGGGGGGGGTTATGAGCAGTTCTTC. Translated, it gives CASTIGGGYEQFF.

This chain connects TRBV5-4 to TRBJ2-1; no reliable D call. Per germline, CDR1 SGHNT and CDR2 YYREEE (reference sequence). Trimming left V 4 bases short and J 0 bases short, with 8 bases between. This CDR3 region has 14 residues. CDR3 loop: CASSGQSSYNEQFF. The CDR3 DNA is TGTGCCAGCAGCGGGCAAAGCTCCTACAATGAGCAGTTCTTC.

The chain uses TRBV15 and TRBJ1-5; a weak D match, TRBD1 (5 bases). V was shortened by 0 bases and J by 0 bases, with 9 bases between the two germline ends. This CDR3 spans 16 amino acids. Germline CDR1 and CDR2: LNHNV and YYDKDF (reference sequence). The CDR3 spells CATSRDRGYSNQPQHF. CDR3 nucleotides: TGTGCCACCAGCAGAGATAGGGGCTATAGCAATCAGCCCCAGCATTTT.

The gene calls are TRBV20-1 and TRBJ1-1; D call uncertain. V lost 5 bases to trimming and J lost 1 base, with 5 bases between them. The CDR3 spans 11 residues. CDR1 is DFQATT, CDR2 SNEGSKA, per germline (reference sequence). DNA for the CDR3: TGCAGTGCTCGACAGAACACTGAAGCTTTCTTT. The encoded protein is CSARQNTEAFF.

The genes are TRBV5-4 and TRBJ2-7, with D unresolved. This CDR3 is 19 amino acids long. Trimming stripped 1 base from V and 3 bases from J, with 26 bases between. Germline V gene data show CDR1 as SGHNT and CDR2 as YYREEE (reference sequence). DNA for the CDR3: TGTGCCAGCAGCTTGTCGCAGGCCACCGCAGATCGGCAAAACTACGAGCAGTACTTC. This sequence encodes CASSLSQATADRQNYEQYF.

The chain couples TRBV9 to TRBJ1-5; D is uncertain. V lost 0 bases and J 9 bases, leaving 13 bases between the germline ends. Germline loops: CDR1 SGDLS, CDR2 YYNGEE. CDR3 length equals 14 residues. The CDR3 DNA follows: TGTGCCAGCAGCGTAGGTCCCACGCCAGGGCCCCAGCATTTT. It encodes CASSVGPTPGPQHF.

V is TRBV7-2 and J is TRBJ1-2; 9 nucleotides match TRBD1. The CDR3 runs 15 residues. Per germline, CDR1 SGHTA and CDR2 FQGNSA. Trimming removed 1 base from V and 3 bases from J; junction bases left unmatched: 3. The CDR3 DNA follows: TGTGCCAGCAGCTTAGAGACAGGGGGTGACTATGGCTACACCTTC. Protein sequence: CASSLETGGDYGYTF.

The rearrangement links TRBV25-1 to TRBJ1-1, with 7 bases lining up with TRBD1. The V gene's germline CDR1 is MGHDK and CDR2 SYGVNS. This CDR3 spans 15 amino acids. V lost 2 bases, J lost 11 bases, and 14 bases stayed unmatched. The CDR3 DNA follows: TGTGCCAGCAGTGAAGTGAAGGGGGCAGTGGTGGAGGCTTTCTTT. Protein: CASSEVKGAVVEAFF. Looking up the rest from reference TRBV25-1 and TRBJ1-1 gives the full variable domain: EADIYQTPRYLVIGTGKKITLECSQTMGHDKMYWYQQDPGMELHLIHYSYGVNSTEKGDLSSESTVSRIRTEHFPLTLESARPSHTSQYLCASSEVKGAVVEAFFGQGTRLTVV.

The chain employs TRBV7-2 and TRBJ1-1; D might be TRBD1 (5 bases). This CDR3 contains 14 residues. The germline V and J ends were trimmed by 0 bases and 7 bases, with 12 bases remaining between them. CDR1 SGHTA and CDR2 FQGNSA come from the germline V gene. The DNA for the CDR3 is TGTGCCAGCAGCTTAGCGCTCCGGCAGGGTGAAGCTTTCTTT. This encodes CASSLALRQGEAFF. Variable domain in full (rest from reference TRBV7-2 and TRBJ1-1): GAGVSQSPSNKVTEKGKDVELRCDPISGHTALYWYRQSLGQGLEFLIYFQGNSAPDKSGLPSDRFSAERTGGSVSTLTIQRTQQEDSAVYLCASSLALRQGEAFFGQGTRLTVV.

J is TRBJ1-2 and V is TRBV11-2, with 7 bases lining up with TRBD1. Germline CDR1 SGHAT, CDR2 FQNNGV. The CDR3 spans 15 residues. V was pared by 1 base and J by 4 bases, with 6 bases of the junction left unmatched. The CDR3 DNA reads as TGTGCCAGCAGCTTAGCGGCAGGGGGTCCCTATGGCTACACCTTC. It encodes CASSLAAGGPYGYTF.

The CDR3 loop is CASSPQGVGAEAFF. The CDR3 DNA reads TGTGCCAGCAGCCCACAGGGGGTTGGGGCTGAAGCTTTCTTT. The rearrangement uses TRBV6-2 or TRBV6-3 and TRBJ1-1, with 8 bases aligning to TRBD1. Germline V lookup: CDR1 MNHEY, CDR2 SVGEGT. CDR3 length: 14 amino acids. The V segment lost 6 bases and the J segment 6 bases; nucleotides outside the gene matches: 9.

This chain connects TRBV5-1 to TRBJ1-2; the match to TRBD1 covers 7 bases. Unmatched junction bases numbered 14, after V lost 3 bases and J lost 6 bases. This CDR3 is 16 amino acids long. The V gene's germline CDR1 is SGHRS and CDR2 YFSETQ. This chain's CDR3 is CASSSMGRGDFNGYTF. CDR3 nucleotide sequence: TGCGCCAGCAGCTCAATGGGCAGGGGGGATTTTAATGGCTACACCTTC.

Notes on this clone: The same CDR3 can be traced to other DNA sequences in this sample. The chain recombines TRBV6-2 or TRBV6-3 with TRBJ1-2; the match to TRBD1 covers 7 bases. Germline V gene sequence: CDR1 MNHEY, CDR2 SVGEGT. The CDR3 is 13 amino acids. Losses at the gene ends were 4 bases for V and 3 bases for J; bases not matched to a gene: 2. The chain's CDR3 is CASSSTGYYGYTF. The CDR3, as DNA: TGTGCCAGCAGTTCGACAGGGTACTATGGCTACACCTTC.

Only one count was recorded for this clone. At one end the junction does not follow the germline gene, possibly because of a read error. V usage is TRBV5-1 and J usage is TRBJ2-1; D might be TRBD2 (6 bases). The CDR3 contains 14 residues. The V gene's germline CDR1 is SGHRS and CDR2 YFSETQ. CDR3 DNA sequence: TGCGCCAGCAGCGCAGGAGGGTTAGGCAATCAGCAGTTCTTC. The encoded protein is CASSAGGLGNQQFF.